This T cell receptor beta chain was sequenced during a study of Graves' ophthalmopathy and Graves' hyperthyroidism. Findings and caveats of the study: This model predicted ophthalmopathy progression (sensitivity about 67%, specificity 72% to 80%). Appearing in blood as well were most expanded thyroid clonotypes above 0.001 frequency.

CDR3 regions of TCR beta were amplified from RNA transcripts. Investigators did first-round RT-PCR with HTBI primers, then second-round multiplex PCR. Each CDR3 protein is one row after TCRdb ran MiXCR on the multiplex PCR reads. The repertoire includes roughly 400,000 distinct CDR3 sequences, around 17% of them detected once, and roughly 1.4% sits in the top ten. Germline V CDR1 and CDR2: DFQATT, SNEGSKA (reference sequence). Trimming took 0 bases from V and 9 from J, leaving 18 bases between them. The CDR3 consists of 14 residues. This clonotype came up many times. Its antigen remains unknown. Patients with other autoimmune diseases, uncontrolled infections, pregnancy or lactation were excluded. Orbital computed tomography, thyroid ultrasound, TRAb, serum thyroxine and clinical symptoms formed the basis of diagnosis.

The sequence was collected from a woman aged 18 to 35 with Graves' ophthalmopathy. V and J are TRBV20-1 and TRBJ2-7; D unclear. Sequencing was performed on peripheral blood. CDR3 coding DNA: TGCAGTGCTAGAGATACCCGAACCCCATGGTGGCAGTACTTC. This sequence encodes CSARDTRTPWWQYF.